Here is one TCR beta chain with its context. This record comes from a study of blood T cell repertoires in COVID-19. Study at large: Material from acute and convalescent COVID-19 was sourced from the United States, Italy and Spain. In each case, the material was cDNA or gDNA derived from T cells, B-cell-depleted T cells, or PBMCs.

V lost 5 bases and J 4 bases, leaving 15 bases between the germline ends. Per the germline V gene, CDR1 is SGHRS and CDR2 is YFSETQ. This CDR3 spans 15 amino acids. As handled by the study authors: Researchers report that nucleated cell counts were estimated from reference gene primer amplification. Assay used: immunoSEQ multiplex PCR; TCRdb lists only in-frame clones, some missing. The V and J calls and clone size come from that table; D and trimming were worked out from the DNA. The sample consists of around 97,000 clones, around 90% of them appearing once. Sequenced input: peripheral blood. The chain is built from TRBV5-1 and TRBJ1-4; a weak D match, TRBD1 (5 bases). The clonotype was recovered from a human donor in a cohort sampled during active COVID-19. CDR3 protein: CASRRGGDGNEKLFF. CDR3 DNA sequence: TGCGCCAGCAGGCGGGGTGGGGACGGTAATGAAAAACTGTTTTTT.